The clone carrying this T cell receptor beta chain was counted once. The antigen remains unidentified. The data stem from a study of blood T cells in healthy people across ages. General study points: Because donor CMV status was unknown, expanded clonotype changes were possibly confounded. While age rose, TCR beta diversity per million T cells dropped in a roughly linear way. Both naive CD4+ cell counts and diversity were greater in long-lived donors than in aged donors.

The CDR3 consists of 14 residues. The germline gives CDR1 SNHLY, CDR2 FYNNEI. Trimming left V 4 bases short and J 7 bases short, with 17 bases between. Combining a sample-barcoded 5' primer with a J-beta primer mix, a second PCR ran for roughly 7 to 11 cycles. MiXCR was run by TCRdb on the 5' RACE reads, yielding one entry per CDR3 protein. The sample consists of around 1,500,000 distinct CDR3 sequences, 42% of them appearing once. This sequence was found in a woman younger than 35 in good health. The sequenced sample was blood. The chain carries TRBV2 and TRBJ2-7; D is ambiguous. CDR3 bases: TGTGCCAGCAGTGGCTTCCCCCCCGGCGATGAGCAGTACTTC. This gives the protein CASSGFPPGDEQYF. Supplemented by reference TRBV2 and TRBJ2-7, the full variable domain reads EPEVTQTPSHQVTQMGQEVILRCVPISNHLYFYWYRQILGQKVEFLVSFYNNEISEKSEIFDDQFSVERPDGSNFTLKIRSTKLEDSAMYFCASSGFPPGDEQYFGPGTRLTVT.